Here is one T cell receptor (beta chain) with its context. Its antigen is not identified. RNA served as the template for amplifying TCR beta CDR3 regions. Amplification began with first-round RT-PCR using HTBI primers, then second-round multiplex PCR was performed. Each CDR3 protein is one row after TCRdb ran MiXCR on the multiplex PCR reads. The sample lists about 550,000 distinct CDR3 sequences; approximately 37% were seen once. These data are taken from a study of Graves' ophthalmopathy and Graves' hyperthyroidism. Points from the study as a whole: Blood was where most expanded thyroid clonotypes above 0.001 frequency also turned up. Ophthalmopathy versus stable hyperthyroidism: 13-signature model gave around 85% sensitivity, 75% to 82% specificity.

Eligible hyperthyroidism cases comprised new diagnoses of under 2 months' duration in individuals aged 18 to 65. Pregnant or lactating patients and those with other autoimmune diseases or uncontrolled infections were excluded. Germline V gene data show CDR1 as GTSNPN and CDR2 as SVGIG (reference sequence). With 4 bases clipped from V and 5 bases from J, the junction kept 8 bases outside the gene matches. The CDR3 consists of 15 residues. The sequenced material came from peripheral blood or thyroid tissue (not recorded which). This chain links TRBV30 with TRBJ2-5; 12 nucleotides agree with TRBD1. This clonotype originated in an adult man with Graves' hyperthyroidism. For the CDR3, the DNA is TGTGCCTGGACCCGTTATGGGACAGGGGGCGAGACCCAGTACTTC. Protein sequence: CAWTRYGTGGETQYF.